This TCR beta chain was sequenced during a study of cytomegalovirus exposure and HLA in healthy donors. Study-level findings and limits: Because they were indistinguishable, some V segments, including TRBV6-2 and TRBV6-3, were excluded. Cytomegalovirus-associated TCR beta chains were listed, numbering under 200. Follow-up analysis found HLA locus-dependent TCR association rates, highest for DRB1 and lowest for HLA-C.

Likely unrecorded immune exposures existed in these nominally healthy donors. The trim removed 5 bases at V and 7 bases at J, leaving 7 bases unmatched. CDR3 length equals 15 residues. Germline-derived CDR1 and CDR2 are MNHEY and SVGAGI. Researchers ran the PCR with 60 Vbeta and 13 Jbeta primers. Here immunoSEQ multiplex PCR was the method, and the copy in TCRdb shows in-frame clones only, minus some. The table lists approximately 160,000 clones, 60% to 75% of them singletons. On this clone itself: Its antigen is undetermined.

This sequence originates from a woman between 50 and 59 years old in good health and CMV-seropositive. The sequenced material came from PBMCs. V usage is TRBV6-5 and J usage is TRBJ1-3, with 11 bases aligning to TRBD1. The CDR3 loop reads CASSLGQGAENTIYF. CDR3 bases: TGTGCCAGCAGTCTAGGACAGGGGGCGGAGAACACCATATATTTT.